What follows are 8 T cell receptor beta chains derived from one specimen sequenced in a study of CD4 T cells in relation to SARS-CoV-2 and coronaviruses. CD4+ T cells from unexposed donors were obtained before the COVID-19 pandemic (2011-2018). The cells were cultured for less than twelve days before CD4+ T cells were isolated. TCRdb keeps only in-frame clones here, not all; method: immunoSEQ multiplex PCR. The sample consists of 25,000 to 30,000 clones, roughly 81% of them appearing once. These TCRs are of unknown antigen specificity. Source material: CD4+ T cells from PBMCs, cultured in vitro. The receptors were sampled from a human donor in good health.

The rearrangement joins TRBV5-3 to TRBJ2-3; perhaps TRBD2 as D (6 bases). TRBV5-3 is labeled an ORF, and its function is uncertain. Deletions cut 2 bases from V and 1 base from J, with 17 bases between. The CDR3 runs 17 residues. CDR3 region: CARSFGEDSRCTDTQYF. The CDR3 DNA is TGTGCCAGAAGCTTTGGGGAGGACTCCCGTTGCACAGATACGCAGTATTTT.

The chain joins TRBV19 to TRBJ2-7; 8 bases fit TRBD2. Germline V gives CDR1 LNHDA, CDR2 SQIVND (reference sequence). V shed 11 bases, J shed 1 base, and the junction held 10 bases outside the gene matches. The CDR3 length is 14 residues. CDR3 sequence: CAHVSLAESYEQYF. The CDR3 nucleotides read TGTGCCCACGTATCACTAGCGGAGTCCTACGAGCAGTACTTC.

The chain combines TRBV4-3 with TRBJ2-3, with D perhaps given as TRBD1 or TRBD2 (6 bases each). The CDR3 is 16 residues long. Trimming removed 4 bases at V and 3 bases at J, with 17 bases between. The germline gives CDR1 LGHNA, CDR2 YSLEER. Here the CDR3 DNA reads TGCGCCAGCAGCCCGGGGGCTGGAGGTCGAACAGATACGCAGTATTTT. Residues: CASSPGAGGRTDTQYF.

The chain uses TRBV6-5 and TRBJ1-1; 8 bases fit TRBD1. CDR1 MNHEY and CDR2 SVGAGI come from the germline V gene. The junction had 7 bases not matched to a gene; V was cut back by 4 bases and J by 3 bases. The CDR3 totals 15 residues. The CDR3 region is CASSLNLQGDTEAFF. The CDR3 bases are TGTGCCAGCAGTTTAAACCTACAGGGGGACACTGAAGCTTTCTTT.

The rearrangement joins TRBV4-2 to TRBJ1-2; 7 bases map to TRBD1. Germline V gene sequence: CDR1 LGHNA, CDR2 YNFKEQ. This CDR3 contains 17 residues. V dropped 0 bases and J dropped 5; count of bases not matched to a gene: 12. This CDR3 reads CASSQDRTPGQLYGYTF. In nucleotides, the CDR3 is TGTGCCAGCAGCCAAGACCGAACCCCGGGACAGTTATATGGCTACACCTTC.

CDR3 coding DNA: TGTGCCAGCAGCGCCCACCGGGACACTGAAGCTTTCTTT. Translating gives CASSAHRDTEAFF. V and J are TRBV9 and TRBJ1-1; D gene uncertain. The CDR3 runs 13 residues. Germline V CDR1 and CDR2: SGDLS, YYNGEE. The V end lost 3 bases, the J end lost 3 bases, and 9 bases lay between the germline ends.

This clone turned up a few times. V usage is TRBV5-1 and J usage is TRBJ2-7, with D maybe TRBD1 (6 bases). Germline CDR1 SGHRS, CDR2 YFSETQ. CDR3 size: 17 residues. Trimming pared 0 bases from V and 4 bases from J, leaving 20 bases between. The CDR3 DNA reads TGCGCCAGCAGCTTGGTTAGTTGGGGGACAAGTCTTTACGAGCAGTACTTC. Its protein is CASSLVSWGTSLYEQYF.

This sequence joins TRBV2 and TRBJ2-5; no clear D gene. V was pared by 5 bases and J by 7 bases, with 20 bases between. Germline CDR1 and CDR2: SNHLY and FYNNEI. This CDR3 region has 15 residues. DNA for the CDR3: TGTGCCAGCAGTTACACCCCCCTAGGGATGGGGACCCAGTACTTC. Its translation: CASSYTPLGMGTQYF.